This T cell receptor beta chain was observed in a study of cytomegalovirus exposure and HLA in healthy donors. Broader study findings: The classifier was said to identify cytomegalovirus status with high specificity and sensitivity.

A note on this clone: Antigen unknown.

Losses at the gene ends were 7 bases for V and 2 bases for J; bases not matched to a gene: 13. The length of the CDR3 is 15 residues. The germline V gene has CDR1 SQVTM and CDR2 ANQGSEA. This PCR relied on a set of 60 Vbeta primers and 13 Jbeta primers. Produced via immunoSEQ multiplex PCR; TCRdb's table is partial and in-frame only. The data show 210,000 or so clones, 87% seen once. The source material was PBMCs. The source is a man aged 25-45 years in good health and CMV-seronegative. The V call is TRBV29-1, the J call TRBJ2-7; 8 bases fit TRBD1. This CDR3 reads CSAAAGGQATYEQYF. Written as DNA, the CDR3 is TGCAGCGCCGCCGCCGGGGGACAGGCGACCTACGAGCAGTACTTC.